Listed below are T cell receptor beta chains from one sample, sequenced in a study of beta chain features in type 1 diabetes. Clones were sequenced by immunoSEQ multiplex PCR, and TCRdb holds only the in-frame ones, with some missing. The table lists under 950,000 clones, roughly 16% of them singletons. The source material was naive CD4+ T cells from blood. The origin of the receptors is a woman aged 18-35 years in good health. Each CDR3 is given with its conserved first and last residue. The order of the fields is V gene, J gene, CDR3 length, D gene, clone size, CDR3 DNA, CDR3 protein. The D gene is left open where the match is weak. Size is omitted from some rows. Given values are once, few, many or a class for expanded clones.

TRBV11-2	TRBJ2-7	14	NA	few	TGTGCCAGCAGCTTAGGCCAGGGGATCTACGAGCAGTACTTC	CASSLGQGIYEQYF
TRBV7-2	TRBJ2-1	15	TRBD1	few	TGTGCCAGCAGCTTTAGAGGACAGGGGGCTATTGAGCAGTTCTTC	CASSFRGQGAIEQFF
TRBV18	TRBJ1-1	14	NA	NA	TGTGCCAGCTCACCAGTTTACATGAACACTGAAGCTTTCTTT	CASSPVYMNTEAFF
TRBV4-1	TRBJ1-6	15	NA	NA	TGCGCCAGCAGCCAAGTTTGGCGAGCGTCTTCACCCCTCCACTTT	CASSQVWRASSPLHF
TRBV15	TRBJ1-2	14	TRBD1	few	TGTGCCACCAGCAGAGATAAGGGGGCCTATGGCTACACCTTC	CATSRDKGAYGYTF
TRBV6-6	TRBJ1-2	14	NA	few	TGTGCCAGCAGTTACTCGTCGGTAGGGTATGGCTACACCTTC	CASSYSSVGYGYTF
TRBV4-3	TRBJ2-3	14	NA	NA	TGCGCCAGCAGCCAAGATTGGTCCAGTGATACGCAGTATTTT	CASSQDWSSDTQYF
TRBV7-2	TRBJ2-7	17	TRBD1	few	TGTGCCAGCAGCTTAGCTTCCGCGGGACAGGGTTATAGCGAGCAGTACTTC	CASSLASAGQGYSEQYF
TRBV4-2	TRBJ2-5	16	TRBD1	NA	TGTGCCAGCAGCCAAGATGGGGACAGGGGACAAGAGACCCAGTACTTC	CASSQDGDRGQETQYF
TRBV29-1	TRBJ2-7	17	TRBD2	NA	TGCAGCGTCAAAGGGCTAGCGGGTGGTAGTGAATCCTACGAGCAGTACTTC	CSVKGLAGGSESYEQYF
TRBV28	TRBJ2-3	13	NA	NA	TGTGCCAGCAGTTGGCCTTCTACAGATACGCAGTATTTT	CASSWPSTDTQYF
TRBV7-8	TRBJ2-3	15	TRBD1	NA	TGTGCCAGCAGCTTACAGACAGGGATGCTAGATACGCAGTATTTT	CASSLQTGMLDTQYF
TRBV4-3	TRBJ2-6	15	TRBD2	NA	TGCGCCAGCAGCCAGGGAGGGGCTGGGGCCAACGTCCTGACTTTC	CASSQGGAGANVLTF
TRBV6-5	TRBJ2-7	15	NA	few	TGTGCCAGCAGTTACTCGATAACTAGCTCCTACGAGCAGTACTTC	CASSYSITSSYEQYF
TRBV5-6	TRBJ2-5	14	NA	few	TGTGCCAGCTCGGGGGGCTGGTACCAAGAGACCCAGTACTTC	CASSGGWYQETQYF
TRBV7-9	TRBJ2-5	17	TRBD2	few	TGTGCCAGCAGCTCACACCAAGCGGGAGTGGGGTTGGAGACCCAGTACTTC	CASSSHQAGVGLETQYF
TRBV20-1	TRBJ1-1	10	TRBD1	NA	TGCAGTGCATGGGACAGCGAAGCTTTCTTT	CSAWDSEAFF
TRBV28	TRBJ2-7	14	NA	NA	TGTGCCAGCAATTCCCAAGGGTATACCTACGAGCAGTACTTC	CASNSQGYTYEQYF
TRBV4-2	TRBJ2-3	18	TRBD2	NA	TGTGCCAGCAGCCCACTAGCGGGACTAACCCTAAACACAGATACGCAGTATTTT	CASSPLAGLTLNTDTQYF
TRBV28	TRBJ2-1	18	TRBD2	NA	TGTGCCAGCAGGACTCCTAGCGGGAGGGTCAGCTCCTACAATGAGCAGTTCTTC	CASRTPSGRVSSYNEQFF
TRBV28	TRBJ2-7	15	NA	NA	TGTGCCAGCCGTCCGTATGTCGGGAGCTCCTACGAGCAGTACTTC	CASRPYVGSSYEQYF
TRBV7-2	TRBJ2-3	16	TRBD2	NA	TGTGCCAGCAGCCCCGGACTAGAGGGGTGGAGAGATACGCAGTATTTT	CASSPGLEGWRDTQYF
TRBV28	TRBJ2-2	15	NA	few	TGTGCCGGTGGGTTGTACGGGAGTGCCACCGGGGAGCTGTTTTTT	CAGGLYGSATGELFF
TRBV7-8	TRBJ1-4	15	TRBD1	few	TGTGCCAGCAGCTTCGGACAGGGAGCTGATGAAAAACTGTTTTTT	CASSFGQGADEKLFF
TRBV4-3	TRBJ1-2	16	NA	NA	TGCGCCAGCAGCCAAGAAACAGGCAGGGGATCGTATGGCTACACCTTC	CASSQETGRGSYGYTF
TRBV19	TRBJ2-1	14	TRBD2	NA	TGTGCCAGTGGTAGACTAGCGGGAGACAATGAGCAGTTCTTC	CASGRLAGDNEQFF